The 20 T cell receptor beta chains below come from one sample, sequenced in a study of post-analysis software for immune sequencing data. Study-level findings and limits: The study found TRBV5-6, TRBV5-1 and TRBV20-1 among a few TRBV segments more frequent in patients than controls.

Each TCR beta cDNA library carried unique molecular identifiers. TCRdb passed the PCR reads through MiXCR, listing each CDR3 protein once. In the table there are approximately 260,000 distinct CDR3 sequences, 36% of which are singletons. These receptors' antigens are unknown. Material: blood. These receptors all stem from a girl aged 5-17 years with multiple sclerosis.

V gene TRBV5-1 combines with J gene TRBJ2-5; TRBD1 might be the D (5 bases). The DNA end is a closer match to TRBJ2-7, so the J assignment may be wrong. The CDR3 consists of 12 residues. Germline V gene sequence: CDR1 SGHRS, CDR2 YFSETQ. CDR3 in amino acids: CASSFEGVEQYF. The CDR3 DNA is TGCGCCAGCAGCTTCGAAGGGGTCGAGCAGTACTTC.

J is TRBJ2-7 and V is TRBV29-1, with TRBD2 as a possible D gene (5 bases). The better agreement between TRBJ2-5 and the DNA end casts doubt on the J call. The CDR3 is 12 amino acids. CDR1 is SQVTM, CDR2 ANQGSEA, per germline. DNA for the CDR3: TGCAGCGTCACCCGGGATCGAGAGACCCAGTACTTC. Its protein product is CSVTRDRETQYF.

Notes on this clonotype: This may be a read error: a much more frequent sequence differs by one nucleotide. The chain recombines TRBV28 with TRBJ2-1, with D tentatively TRBD1 (6 bases). This CDR3 has 12 amino acids. CDR1 and CDR2 from the germline V gene are MDHEN and SYDVKM. Trimming took off 4 bases at V and 10 bases at J, with 11 bases between the two ends. CDR3 loop: CASSSGEWEQFF. CDR3 DNA: TGTGCCAGCAGTTCAGGGGAATGGGAGCAGTTCTTC.

In this sample, this clonotype turned up many times. The chain joins TRBV9 to TRBJ2-1; D is unresolved. The germline gives CDR1 SGDLS, CDR2 YYNGEE. Between the trimmed V and J ends, which lost 0 bases and 3 bases, there was a span of 10 bases. This CDR3 has 15 amino acids. CDR3 bases: TGTGCCAGCAGCGTAGAAACGGCCTACTACAATGAGCAGTTCTTC. Its protein is CASSVETAYYNEQFF.

The gene calls are TRBV4-1 and TRBJ2-3; possibly TRBD2 for D (6 bases). The CDR3 covers 16 residues. Per the germline V gene, CDR1 is MGHRA and CDR2 is YSYEKL. The V and J ends lost 1 base and 2 bases respectively, with 13 bases between them. Written as DNA, the CDR3 is TGCGCCAGCAGCCAAGCTCGGGAGAGAATCACAGATACGCAGTATTTT. This translates into CASSQARERITDTQYF.

A word on this clonotype: This clone may be a read error of a much larger clone one base away. The chain couples TRBV20-1 to TRBJ2-5; the D is unclear. The CDR3 extends over 14 amino acids. Germline CDR1 DFQATT, CDR2 SNEGSKA (reference sequence). CDR3 residues: CSSSRPGPGETQYF. DNA of the CDR3: TGCAGCTCATCACGCCCCGGACCCGGAGAGACCCAGTACTTC.

The sample holds a few counts of this clonotype. The chain links TRBV5-1 to TRBJ2-7; 7 bases match TRBD2. Germline values: CDR1 SGHRS, CDR2 YFSETQ. The V and J ends lost 4 bases and 2 bases, in that order; junction bases with no gene match: 6. CDR3 size: 14 residues. The chain's CDR3 is CASSAAGTTYEQYF. The CDR3 DNA follows: TGCGCCAGCAGCGCAGCGGGAACCACCTACGAGCAGTACTTC.

This clonotype was found a few times. DNA of the CDR3: TGCAGTGCTCACACTACTAGCGGGGGAAGCTCCTACAATGAGCAGTTCTTC. Translation: CSAHTTSGGSSYNEQFF. The V and J genes are TRBV20-1 and TRBJ2-1; 11 bases match TRBD2. The germline V gene has CDR1 DFQATT and CDR2 SNEGSKA (reference sequence). CDR3 length: 17 residues. V lost 5 bases, J lost 0 bases, and 9 bases stayed unmatched.

This clonotype was recorded at least ten times. V and J are TRBV7-2 and TRBJ2-1; 13 nucleotides match TRBD2. Germline V gives CDR1 SGHTA, CDR2 FQGNSA. V was pared by 6 bases and J by 3 bases, with 2 bases of the junction left unmatched. The CDR3 has 15 amino acids. The chain's CDR3 is CASRTSGRSYNEQFF. DNA for the CDR3: TGTGCCAGCAGGACTAGCGGGAGGAGCTACAATGAGCAGTTCTTC.

This clonotype has a count of ten or more. The chain has TRBV29-1 and TRBJ2-6; D remains ambiguous. The V and J ends lost 4 bases and 2 bases respectively, with 6 bases between them. Germline lookup yields CDR1 SQVTM and CDR2 ANQGSEA. The CDR3 is 13 residues long. CDR3 sequence reads: CSVGDPGANVLTF. The CDR3, as DNA: TGCAGCGTTGGGGATCCTGGGGCCAACGTCCTGACTTTC.

This clonotype was counted ten times or more. The chain joins TRBV5-1 to TRBJ2-1; the match to TRBD2 covers 11 bases. The CDR3 is 15 residues long. CDR1 is SGHRS and CDR2 is YFSETQ in the germline V gene. J lost 10 bases, V lost 0 bases, and 6 bases had no gene match. The CDR3 DNA is TGCGCCAGCAGCTTGGGGCTAGCGGGGGGATCGGAGCAGTTCTTC. Its protein is CASSLGLAGGSEQFF.

This clonotype has a count of ten or more. The V and J genes are TRBV29-1 and TRBJ1-2, with a weak D call TRBD1 (6 bases). Germline assignment: CDR1 SQVTM and CDR2 ANQGSEA. V lost 6 bases to trimming and J lost 3 bases, with 11 bases between them. This CDR3 comprises 12 residues. The CDR3 region is CSVSDRYYGYTF. CDR3 in DNA: TGCAGCGTATCTGACAGGTACTATGGCTACACCTTC.

This clonotype was recorded many times. V usage is TRBV6-1 and J usage is TRBJ2-1; 9 nucleotides align to TRBD2. From germline, CDR1 is MNHNS and CDR2 SASEGT. The CDR3 sequence is 15 residues long. The V gene end was trimmed by 4 bases and the J gene end by 4 bases; junction bases not matched to a gene: 5. The CDR3 coding sequence is TGTGCCAGCAGTGTTAGTAGCGGGGGTTACAATGAGCAGTTCTTC. Translated, it gives CASSVSSGGYNEQFF.

This clonotype was detected many times. The rearrangement joins TRBV6-6 to TRBJ1-6; 8 positions match TRBD1. The CDR3 has 14 amino acids. Germline loops: CDR1 MNHNY, CDR2 SVGAGI (reference sequence). Trimming at V came to 5 bases and at J to 4 bases, leaving 1 base not matched to a gene. CDR3 sequence: CASSTGGYNSPLHF. The DNA of the CDR3 is TGTGCCAGCAGTACAGGGGGTTATAATTCACCCCTCCACTTT.

This clonotype appeared a few times. CDR3 DNA: TGCAGTGCTAGGGAGGCTATAGGGGAGCTGTTTTTT. The encoded protein is CSAREAIGELFF. The V and J genes are TRBV20-1 and TRBJ2-2; maybe TRBD2 (5 bases). Germline V gene sequence: CDR1 DFQATT, CDR2 SNEGSKA (reference sequence). Trimming took 3 bases from V and 8 from J, leaving 10 bases between them. This CDR3 has 12 amino acids.

This clonotype appeared many times. The V call is TRBV20-1, the J call TRBJ2-7, with D perhaps matching TRBD1 or TRBD2 (5 bases each). The ends were cut back, 3 bases at V and 1 base at J, with 13 bases in the middle. Germline CDR1 DFQATT, CDR2 SNEGSKA (reference sequence). The CDR3 has 14 residues. CDR3 sequence (DNA): TGCAGTGCTAGTGGGACGGGAAATTCCTACGAGCAGTACTTC. Amino acid sequence: CSASGTGNSYEQYF.

This clonotype was recorded a few times. The rearrangement uses TRBV7-9 and TRBJ1-1; 8 bases are shared with TRBD1. The CDR3 sequence is 13 residues long. Germline V gene lookup returns CDR1 SEHNR and CDR2 FQNEAQ (reference sequence). V lost 0 bases, J lost 11 bases, and 5 bases stayed unmatched. For the CDR3, the DNA is TGTGCCAGCAGCTTAGCCTCGACAGGGGAGGCTTTCTTT. This codes for CASSLASTGEAFF.

There are a few counts of this clonotype. This may be a read error, as it is one base from a much larger clone. This sequence joins TRBV28 and TRBJ1-2; D may be TRBD1 (5 bases). CDR1 is MDHEN and CDR2 is SYDVKM in the germline V gene. V was cut by 6 bases and J by 8 bases, with 16 bases left in between. The CDR3 length is 13 residues. DNA of the CDR3: TGTGCCAGCAGCGGAGGGGCCCGTCGGGGCTACACCTTC. Translation: CASSGGARRGYTF.

This clonotype was found a few times. V is TRBV20-1 and J is TRBJ2-3; 12 bases match TRBD1. V gave up 5 bases and J gave up 6 bases; unmatched junction bases: 15. This CDR3 is built from 17 residues. The germline gives CDR1 DFQATT, CDR2 SNEGSKA (reference sequence). The CDR3 nucleotides read TGCAGTGCTTTCCGGGACAGGGGGCGAGGACGTCGCGATACGCAGTATTTT. Its translation is CSAFRDRGRGRRDTQYF.

The table lists this clonotype with many counts. This rearrangement joins TRBV7-2 to TRBJ1-2; weak D call: TRBD1 (6 bases). This CDR3 has 14 amino acids. Trimming cost V 5 bases and J 2 bases, with 12 bases left between them. Germline V gene lookup returns CDR1 SGHTA and CDR2 FQGNSA. The CDR3 DNA is TGTGCCAGCAGCGCCCGGGACACGAACTATGGCTACACCTTC. It specifies CASSARDTNYGYTF.